This T cell receptor (beta chain) originates from a study of blood T cell repertoires in COVID-19. Across the whole study: Nucleic acid was either cDNA or gDNA, and it came from T cells, B-cell-depleted T cells, or PBMCs.

A few counts support this clone. Authors' data handling: Amplification with reference gene primers provided the estimates of nucleated cell counts. Generated by immunoSEQ multiplex PCR, the TCRdb table keeps only in-frame clones and is missing some. V, J and clone size reflect that table, while D and trimming were determined from the DNA. The sample carries around 700,000 clones, just under 90% recorded once. Material: peripheral blood. This TCR was sampled from a woman between 18 and 29 years old with acute or convalescent COVID-19.

The CDR3 DNA reads TGTGCCAGCAGTTTAACCGGGTTCTACGAGCAGTACTTC. It translates to CASSLTGFYEQYF. The chain combines TRBV27 with TRBJ2-7; D gene ambiguous. The CDR3 covers 13 residues. V was trimmed by 2 bases and J by 3 bases, leaving 8 bases between them. CDR1 and CDR2 from the germline V gene are MNHEY and SMNVEV (reference sequence).